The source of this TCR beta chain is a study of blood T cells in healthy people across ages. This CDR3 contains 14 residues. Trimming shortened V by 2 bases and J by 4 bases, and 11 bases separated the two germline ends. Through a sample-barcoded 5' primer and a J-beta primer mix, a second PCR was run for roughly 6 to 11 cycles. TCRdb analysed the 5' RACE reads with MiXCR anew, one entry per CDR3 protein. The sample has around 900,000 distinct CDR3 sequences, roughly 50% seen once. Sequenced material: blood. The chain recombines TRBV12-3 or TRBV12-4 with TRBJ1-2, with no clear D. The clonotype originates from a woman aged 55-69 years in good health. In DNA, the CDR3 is TGTGCCAGCAGTTTACGTCCGGGGAGCTATGGCTACACCTTC. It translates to CASSLRPGSYGYTF.